The TCR beta chain described here comes from a study of T cell repertoires in cytomegalovirus infection. This clonotype was found many times. In TCRdb, the reads were re-called with MiXCR into one record per CDR3 protein. The sample lists some 600,000 distinct CDR3 sequences, 20% to 25% occurring once. V was trimmed by 4 bases and J by 2 bases, leaving 18 bases between them. The germline gives CDR1 SQVTM, CDR2 ANQGSEA. CDR3 length: 15 residues. The chain combines TRBV29-1 with TRBJ2-7; D possibly uses TRBD1 or TRBD2 (5 bases each). This receptor was obtained from a human donor in good health (CMV status not recorded). Some clones in this sample may be carry-over from other donors' samples. Sample: CD8+ T cells from PBMCs. CDR3 region: CSVGGSGRGPYEQYF. In DNA, the CDR3 is TGCAGCGTTGGGGGATCGGGTCGGGGCCCCTACGAGCAGTACTTC.